Below, 23 T cell receptor beta chains from the same sample are listed, as sequenced in a study of vaccination and CD4 T cells after COVID-19. Sample treatment: roughly ten-day PBMC culture with coronavirus spike peptide pools or control peptides (ViraFEST assay). Investigators obtained the unexposed donor's CD4+ T cells before the COVID-19 pandemic (2011-2018). Their specific antigens are unknown. The Oncomine TCR Beta short-read assay was applied to DNA of cultured CD4+ T cells. One entry per CDR3 protein results from TCRdb running MiXCR on the PCR reads. The sample lists about 6,800 distinct CDR3 sequences; around three fifths were seen once. The sample was CD4+ T cells from blood, cultured in vitro. The receptors shown here come from a human donor in good health.

V gene TRBV7-2 combines with J gene TRBJ1-4; D ambiguous. V was pared by 5 bases and J by 6 bases, with 13 bases between. The CDR3 spans 14 residues. Germline V gene data show CDR1 as SGHTA and CDR2 as FQGNSA. DNA of the CDR3: TGTGCCAGCAGCAGACATCCGAAGGATGAAAAACTGTTTTTT. It specifies CASSRHPKDEKLFF.

J is TRBJ2-7 and V is TRBV27; 8 nucleotides match TRBD2. Germline V lookup: CDR1 MNHEY, CDR2 SMNVEV (reference sequence). V was pared by 3 bases and J by 2 bases, with 3 bases of the junction left unmatched. The CDR3 length is 14 residues. The chain's CDR3 is CASSFSGGPYEQYF. DNA of the CDR3: TGTGCCAGCAGTTTCAGCGGGGGCCCCTACGAGCAGTACTTC.

The genes are TRBV5-4 and TRBJ2-5; 7 positions match TRBD2. CDR1 and CDR2 (germline): SGHNT, YYREEE (reference sequence). This CDR3 spans 12 amino acids. The trim removed 7 bases at V and 3 bases at J, leaving 3 bases unmatched. CDR3 loop: CASGGVKETQYF. In DNA, the CDR3 is TGTGCCAGCGGGGGGGTTAAAGAGACCCAGTACTTC.

The chain combines TRBV7-9 with TRBJ2-7; 7 bases map to TRBD2. The V gene's germline CDR1 is SEHNR and CDR2 FQNEAQ (reference sequence). V was pared by 5 bases and J by 4 bases, with 2 bases of the junction left unmatched. CDR3 length: 12 amino acids. The CDR3 reads CASSTGGYEQYF. The CDR3 region has the DNA TGTGCCAGCAGCACGGGGGGTTACGAGCAGTACTTC.

The chain is built from TRBV28 and TRBJ2-7; 8 bases are a match to TRBD1. The CDR3 loop spans 16 amino acids. Germline V gives CDR1 MDHEN, CDR2 SYDVKM. V lost 3 bases, J lost 2 bases, and 9 bases stayed unmatched. CDR3 DNA: TGTGCCAGCAGTTTGCAACCGGGACAGGCACCCTACGAGCAGTACTTC. Amino acids: CASSLQPGQAPYEQYF.

The table lists this clonotype with a few counts. This chain uses TRBV7-2 with TRBJ1-2, with 9 nucleotides matching TRBD1. V shed 5 bases and J 5 bases; nucleotides not matched to a gene: 9. CDR1 and CDR2 from the germline V gene are SGHTA and FQGNSA. The CDR3 covers 15 residues. CDR3 residues: CASSPGQGARYGYTF. For the CDR3, the DNA is TGTGCCAGCAGCCCGGGACAGGGCGCGAGGTATGGCTACACCTTC.

This chain uses TRBV11-2 with TRBJ2-2; unclear D gene. CDR3 length equals 13 residues. V lost 7 bases to trimming and J lost 1 base, with 7 bases between them. Germline CDR1 reads SGHAT; CDR2 reads FQNNGV. The chain's CDR3 is CASTLENTGELFF. CDR3 sequence (DNA): TGTGCCAGCACCCTCGAGAACACCGGGGAGCTGTTTTTT.

The chain carries TRBV12-3 or TRBV12-4 and TRBJ1-1; D is ambiguous. V was shortened by 3 bases and J by 3 bases, with 11 bases between the two germline ends. The CDR3 has 14 amino acids. CDR3 DNA sequence: TGTGCCAGCAGTTTGGGCACCTCTCACACTGAAGCTTTCTTT. Protein: CASSLGTSHTEAFF.

This clonotype was seen a few times. The J gene is TRBJ1-2, the V gene TRBV7-2; D remains ambiguous. CDR3 size: 13 residues. Germline CDR1 reads SGHTA; CDR2 reads FQGNSA. Trimming stripped 2 bases from V and 5 bases from J, with 9 bases between. This CDR3 reads CASSLNLGYGYTF. In DNA form, the CDR3 reads TGTGCCAGCAGCTTAAATTTAGGATATGGCTACACCTTC.

This rearrangement joins TRBV27 to TRBJ1-1, with TRBD1 identical over 8 bases. The CDR3 sequence is 14 residues long. Per the germline V gene, CDR1 is MNHEY and CDR2 is SMNVEV (reference sequence). V shed 6 bases and J 3 bases; nucleotides not matched to a gene: 6. CDR3 sequence: CASSVTGGYTEAFF. The CDR3, as DNA: TGTGCCAGCAGCGTTACAGGGGGTTACACTGAAGCTTTCTTT.

In its sample, this clonotype was seen once. The genes are TRBV5-1 and TRBJ1-1; D unclear. With 2 bases removed from V and 4 bases from J, the gap between germline ends came to 15 bases. The CDR3 runs to 15 residues. In germline, CDR1 is SGHRS, CDR2 YFSETQ. The CDR3 region is CASSFSRGLGTEAFF. The CDR3 nucleotides are TGCGCCAGCAGCTTCAGCCGAGGGTTAGGCACTGAAGCTTTCTTT.

The CDR3 spells CASKAPFVDRSSYEQYF. Here the CDR3 DNA reads TGTGCCAGCAAGGCCCCTTTTGTCGACAGGAGCTCCTACGAGCAGTACTTC. V is TRBV2 and J is TRBJ2-7; D possibly corresponds to TRBD1 (6 bases). The germline gives CDR1 SNHLY, CDR2 FYNNEI. The CDR3 is 17 amino acids. V shed 7 bases and J shed 0 bases, with 22 bases lying between them. Using reference TRBV2 and TRBJ2-7 for the parts outside the CDR3, the full variable domain is EPEVTQTPSHQVTQMGQEVILRCVPISNHLYFYWYRQILGQKVEFLVSFYNNEISEKSEIFDDQFSVERPDGSNFTLKIRSTKLEDSAMYFCASKAPFVDRSSYEQYFGPGTRLTVT.

The chain is built from TRBV7-2 and TRBJ1-6; TRBD1 might be the D (5 bases). V was trimmed by 7 bases and J by 7 bases, leaving 17 bases between them. Germline assignment: CDR1 SGHTA and CDR2 FQGNSA. The CDR3 has 15 residues. The CDR3 loop is CASTPVGGGNSPLHF. CDR3 bases: TGTGCCAGCACCCCGGTCGGGGGAGGCAATTCACCCCTCCACTTT.

This sequence joins TRBV20-1 and TRBJ2-2, with 9 bases aligning to TRBD1. Germline assignment: CDR1 DFQATT and CDR2 SNEGSKA (reference sequence). The V gene end was trimmed by 2 bases and the J gene end by 2 bases; junction bases not matched to a gene: 6. The CDR3 is 16 residues long. CDR3 DNA sequence: TGCAGTGCTAGACCCTTGGACAGGGGAAACACCGGGGAGCTGTTTTTT. Translating it yields CSARPLDRGNTGELFF.

Here the CDR3 reads CASSWSSGKGEQYF. The CDR3 DNA reads as TGTGCCAGCAGTTGGTCTAGCGGGAAGGGTGAGCAGTACTTC. This rearrangement joins TRBV6-2 or TRBV6-3 to TRBJ2-7; 9 bases are shared with TRBD2. The germline CDR1 and CDR2 sequences are MNHEY and SVGEGT. V shed 4 bases, J shed 7 bases, and the junction held 8 bases outside the gene matches. This CDR3 has 14 residues.

The chain's CDR3 is CAWNPGTAGETQYF. The CDR3 DNA follows: TGTGCCTGGAACCCCGGGACCGCTGGGGAGACCCAGTACTTC. The chain has TRBV30 and TRBJ2-5; either TRBD1 or TRBD2 may fit D (5 bases each). The V gene's germline CDR1 is GTSNPN and CDR2 SVGIG (reference sequence). Trimming removed 4 bases from V and 5 bases from J, with 17 bases in between. The CDR3 extends over 14 amino acids.

The chain recombines TRBV15 with TRBJ1-3; no clear D gene. Trimming left V 0 bases short and J 2 bases short, with 8 bases between. Looked up from germline, CDR1 is LNHNV and CDR2 is YYDKDF (reference sequence). The CDR3 length is 15 residues. CDR3 coding DNA: TGTGCCACCAGCAGAGATTTGATCCCTGGAAACACCATATATTTT. Translation gives CATSRDLIPGNTIYF.

This clonotype came up a few times. The chain links TRBV6-2 or TRBV6-3 to TRBJ1-5; 9 bases are shared with TRBD1. J gave up 5 bases and V 6 bases, and 14 bases lay outside the gene matches. This CDR3 has 17 amino acids. CDR1 and CDR2 (germline): MNHEY, SVGEGT. CDR3 in amino acids: CASSRISGTGMDQPQHF. The DNA of the CDR3 is TGTGCCAGCAGCCGAATCTCCGGGACAGGGATGGATCAGCCCCAGCATTTT.

This clonotype was found a few times. The chain employs TRBV7-9 and TRBJ1-6; D is perhaps TRBD1 (5 bases). CDR1 and CDR2 (germline): SEHNR, FQNEAQ (reference sequence). V lost 10 bases and J 5 bases, leaving 9 bases between the germline ends. The CDR3 runs 12 residues. The CDR3 loop reads CATGQDNSPLHF. The CDR3 bases are TGTGCCACCGGACAAGATAATTCACCCCTCCACTTT.

This chain connects TRBV19 to TRBJ1-5; no firm D call. CDR3 length equals 15 residues. V dropped 1 base and J dropped 1 base, with 8 bases sitting between them. The germline gives CDR1 LNHDA, CDR2 SQIVND (reference sequence). The CDR3 sequence: CASSIARQSNQPQHF. Written as DNA, the CDR3 is TGTGCCAGTAGTATAGCGAGACAAAGCAATCAGCCCCAGCATTTT.

The chain carries TRBV7-2 and TRBJ1-1; D not certain. The CDR3 consists of 14 residues. The V end was cut by 3 bases, the J end by 0 bases, with 8 bases between. Germline loops: CDR1 SGHTA, CDR2 FQGNSA. This chain's CDR3 is CASSFEQLNTEAFF. CDR3 DNA sequence: TGTGCCAGCAGCTTTGAACAGCTGAACACTGAAGCTTTCTTT.

The V and J genes are TRBV5-6 and TRBJ1-1; D unclear. Germline V gives CDR1 SGHDT, CDR2 YYEEEE. Trimming left V 0 bases short and J 11 bases short, with 11 bases between. This CDR3 region has 12 residues. The CDR3 region is CASSLATSKAFF. DNA of the CDR3: TGTGCCAGCAGCTTGGCGACTTCTAAGGCTTTCTTT. The full variable domain, completed using reference TRBV5-6 and TRBJ1-1, is DAGVTQSPTHLIKTRGQQVTLRCSPKSGHDTVSWYQQALGQGPQFIFQYYEEEERQRGNFPDRFSGHQFPNYSSELNVNALLLGDSALYLCASSLATSKAFFGQGTRLTVV.

The chain is built from TRBV19 and TRBJ1-1; D remains ambiguous. Per germline, CDR1 LNHDA and CDR2 SQIVND (reference sequence). The CDR3 is made up of 14 amino acids. V was trimmed by 0 bases and J by 1 base, leaving 6 bases between them. In DNA form, the CDR3 reads TGTGCCAGTAGTATAGATCGGGGGAACACTGAAGCTTTCTTT. Its translation is CASSIDRGNTEAFF.